This passage covers 3 T cell receptor beta chains from one sample sequenced in a study of blood T cell repertoires in COVID-19. Here immunoSEQ multiplex PCR was the method, and the copy in TCRdb shows in-frame clones only, minus some. Among 35,000 to 45,000 clones listed, around 73% were seen once. Sequencing was performed on peripheral blood. The source of these receptors is an older woman with acute or convalescent COVID-19.

The J gene is TRBJ2-7, the V gene TRBV9, with 9 bases that match TRBD1. This CDR3 has 16 residues. Germline CDR1 reads SGDLS; CDR2 reads YYNGEE. The J segment lost 2 bases and the V segment lost 4 bases, leaving 10 bases of the junction unmatched. The CDR3 DNA follows: TGTGCCAGCAGCTCGACGATACAGGGGGCGGCCTACGAGCAGTACTTC. Amino acids: CASSSTIQGAAYEQYF.

The rearrangement uses TRBV7-8 and TRBJ1-1; D not resolved. Germline assignment: CDR1 SGHVS and CDR2 FQNEAQ. The germline V and J ends were trimmed by 0 bases and 4 bases, with 9 bases remaining between them. The CDR3 totals 14 residues. The CDR3 protein is CASSLAAVGTEAFF. The CDR3 DNA reads as TGTGCCAGCAGCTTAGCAGCGGTGGGCACTGAAGCTTTCTTT.

This clone was seen more than once but under ten times. The V and J genes are TRBV27 and TRBJ2-7; possible D gene TRBD1, 6 bases. V was clipped by 3 bases and J by 4 bases, with 16 bases between them. The CDR3 spans 15 residues. The germline gives CDR1 MNHEY, CDR2 SMNVEV (reference sequence). This chain's CDR3 is CASSFLFGQSYEQYF. CDR3 DNA sequence: TGTGCCAGCAGTTTTTTATTTGGACAGAGTTACGAGCAGTACTTC.